This record concerns one TCR beta chain sequence. The antigen is unknown. The data were obtained in a study of T cell repertoires in cytomegalovirus infection. Study-level information: Indications came from public TCR beta signatures; they pointed to CMV infection and to a matching HLA type. Study outcomes and limitations: It was HLA-C-restricted CMV-specific TCR beta clonotypes that dominated the response ex vivo.

This CDR3 contains 17 residues. Trimming removed 2 bases at V and 7 bases at J, with 18 bases between. Per germline, CDR1 MNHEY and CDR2 SVGAGI. TCRdb re-called the reads through MiXCR, storing one row per CDR3 protein. The data hold 550,000 to 850,000 distinct CDR3 sequences, with around a third observed a single time. The V call is TRBV6-5, the J call TRBJ1-6; maybe TRBD1 (6 bases). The source is a human donor in good health (CMV status not recorded). Some clones in this sample may be carry-over from other donors' samples. The sequences come from cultured PBMCs, collected from culture after CMV antigen stimulation. This CDR3 is CASSYGPGESPNSPLHF. DNA of the CDR3: TGTGCCAGCAGTTACGGTCCAGGGGAAAGCCCGAATTCACCCCTCCACTTT.